This T cell receptor beta chain originates from a study of regulatory T cells in long-lasting Graves disease. Whole-study results and caveats: With persistent disease, TRBV28, TRBJ1-2 and TRBJ2-5 were the favored segments.

With iRepertoire HTBI primers and Arm-PCR of CDR3 regions, TCR beta libraries were built. In the authors' workflow: The study identified around 62 TRBV and approximately 13 TRBJ segments across samples. TCRdb fed the multiplex PCR reads into MiXCR, producing one record per CDR3 protein. TCRdb, rather than the study authors, made the V and J calls. The repertoire holds 500,000 or so distinct CDR3 sequences, with 12% to 15% as singletons. The CDR3 runs 15 residues. Germline CDR1 reads MNHEY; CDR2 reads SVGAGI. As regards this clonotype: The antigen remains undetermined. A much more abundant neighbour one base away suggests this may be a read error.

The time point denotes: newly diagnosed GD, antithyroid drugs for less than 3 months. There was RNA extracted from PBMCs, and the TCR library was made from it. This same sample was also taken into another study, of T cells in Graves' hyperthyroidism and ophthalmopathy. This second study says: First-round RT-PCR of the TCR CDR3 relied on the HTBI primer set. Separating ophthalmopathy from stable hyperthyroidism was achieved by a 13 V-J model.

The sequences come from peripheral blood mononuclear cells (PBMCs), collected at new diagnosis, from a patient treated with antithyroid drugs. The genes are TRBV6-5 and TRBJ2-6; no clear D. The sequence came from a woman aged 45-65 years with Graves disease. CDR3 nucleotide sequence: TGTGCCAACAGTTACTCTCCAGATGGGGCCAACGTCCTGACTTTC. Encoded protein: CANSYSPDGANVLTF.